Each of the 8 T cell receptor beta chains below was sequenced from the same sample in a study of monozygotic twins with inflammatory bowel disease (dated by TCRdb to the late 2010s). Library preparation used 5' RACE. TCRdb lists the instrument as Illumina HiSeq 2500. One entry per CDR3 protein sequence results from the TCRdb reprocessing of the reads, with DNA left out. This specimen's table enumerates 110,000 to 150,000 distinct CDR3 sequences. Around 1.3% of the sample comes from the top ten. Sequenced material: blood. The source of these receptors is a human donor with ulcerative colitis or Crohn's disease, or a healthy co-twin of an affected twin (not recorded which).

This chain connects TRBV2 to TRBJ2-3; as DNA is missing, the TRBD2 call by TCRdb cannot be tested. CDR1 is SNHLY, CDR2 FYNNEI, per germline. The CDR3 is made up of 14 amino acids. The CDR3 sequence: CAIELAGRSDTQYF.

The V gene is TRBV7-2, the J gene TRBJ2-5. Germline V gives CDR1 SGHTA, CDR2 FQGNSA. CDR3 size: 12 residues. The CDR3 loop is CASSLSTETQYF.

The genes are TRBV12-3 or TRBV12-4 and TRBJ1-5; as DNA is missing, the TRBD1 call by TCRdb cannot be tested. The CDR3 length is 15 residues. The CDR3 spells CASSFSGSSNQPQHF.

The chain combines TRBV6-1 with TRBJ1-2; TCRdb proposes TRBD1, but this gene call is untestable without DNA. CDR3 size: 14 residues. Per the germline V gene, CDR1 is MNHNS and CDR2 is SASEGT. CDR3 amino acids: CASTLQGGGYGYTF.

V and J are TRBV7-3 and TRBJ1-1; TCRdb proposes TRBD1, but this gene call is untestable without DNA. Germline CDR1 and CDR2: SGHTA and FQGTGA. CDR3 size: 13 residues. This CDR3 reads CASRKQVDTEAFF.

The rearrangement joins TRBV5-4 to TRBJ2-7; TCRdb selects TRBD1, and the lack of DNA leaves this call unchecked. The CDR3 consists of 13 residues. The germline gives CDR1 SGHNT, CDR2 YYREEE (reference sequence). CDR3 loop: CASSWGQDYEQYF.

This chain links TRBV5-4 with TRBJ2-2; TCRdb's D gene call, TRBD1, goes unchecked for lack of DNA. The CDR3 is 15 residues long. Germline values: CDR1 SGHNT, CDR2 YYREEE (reference sequence). The CDR3 spells CASSLKTVNTGELFF.

The genes are TRBV12-3 or TRBV12-4 and TRBJ2-7; TCRdb names TRBD2, which stays unverified in the absence of DNA. The CDR3 length is 12 residues. This chain's CDR3 is CASRDYPYEQYF.